The rows below give T cell receptor beta chains drawn from one sample of a study of T cells in Graves' hyperthyroidism and ophthalmopathy. TCRdb analysed the multiplex PCR reads with MiXCR anew, one entry per CDR3 protein. In the table there are 400,000 to 450,000 distinct CDR3 sequences, roughly 14% of which are singletons. Source material: blood. Every receptor here comes from a man aged 18 to 30 with Graves' ophthalmopathy. Both conserved end residues are part of each CDR3.

cdr3_length	v_call	j_call	cdr3_aa
13	TRBV2	TRBJ2-2	CASSGRNTGELFF
14	TRBV18	TRBJ2-3	CASSLIFGRDTQYF
14	TRBV5-6	TRBJ2-7	CASSLGQPTYEQYF
17	TRBV6-1	TRBJ2-1	CASSEARQGGRGQEQFF
12	TRBV24-1	TRBJ1-5	CATMALLQPQHF
14	TRBV20-1	TRBJ1-1	CSAPQGGLFTEAFF
16	TRBV3-1	TRBJ2-3	CASSLDHTFITDTQYF
14	TRBV10-3	TRBJ1-6	CAIKDLPYNSPLHF
15	TRBV5-1	TRBJ2-7	CASSSLGQFGGEQYF
12	TRBV10-3	TRBJ2-7	CAIGAGMNEQYF
13	TRBV3-1	TRBJ2-5	CASQLAGEETQYF
13	TRBV6-1	TRBJ1-5	CASCEFRDQPQHF
20	TRBV10-3	TRBJ2-6	CAIGEPSLRGPISGANVLTF
16	TRBV20-1	TRBJ1-1	CSATGQGGRGNTEAFF
15	TRBV5-1	TRBJ2-2	CASGGLQSNTGELFF
15	TRBV7-9	TRBJ2-1	CASSPQEGPYNEQFF
20	TRBV27	TRBJ2-7	CASLMDREASTGPPLYEQYF
16	TRBV3-1	TRBJ2-7	CASSQEHGTDSYEQYF
15	TRBV9	TRBJ2-7	CASSVGTSGSYEQYF
17	TRBV3-1	TRBJ2-3	CASSQEAGTRGPDTQYF
13	TRBV27	TRBJ1-2	CASSLAEDYGYTF
12	TRBV2	TRBJ2-1	CASGQSYNEQFF
16	TRBV6-5	TRBJ1-1	CASSYSYDLLNTEAFF
14	TRBV2	TRBJ1-4	CASRQQGFGEKLFF
17	TRBV30	TRBJ1-1	CAWSTSRGQGVWTEAFF
12	TRBV20-1	TRBJ1-1	CSATTVNTEAFF
16	TRBV5-1	TRBJ2-1	CASSPSQSSSYNEQFF
14	TRBV5-1	TRBJ2-5	CASGLSAVGETQYF